The 7 T cell receptor beta chains below were found in one sample sequenced in a study of cytomegalovirus exposure and HLA in healthy donors. In the PCR, 60 Vbeta and 13 Jbeta primers were used. TCRdb keeps only in-frame clones here, not all; method: immunoSEQ multiplex PCR. The top ten clones hold 1% of a sample with around 170,000 clones, about 80% of them seen once. Sequencing was done on a sample of PBMCs. Every receptor here comes from a woman aged 50 to 60 in good health and CMV-seropositive.

Points on this clone: A read error is likely, as this CDR3 ends without the conserved phenylalanine or tryptophan. This chain uses TRBV9 with TRBJ2-7, with TRBD2 identical over 9 bases. The V segment lost 3 bases and the J segment 6 bases; nucleotides outside the gene matches: 13. The germline V gene has CDR1 SGDLS and CDR2 YYNGEE. The CDR3 runs 16 residues. The CDR3 is CASSATGTSSLVEQYL. CDR3 sequence (DNA): TGTGCCAGCAGCGCGACCGGGACTAGCAGTTTGGTCGAGCAGTACCTC.

Concerning this clone itself: Different DNA sequences within this sample yield the same CDR3. This sequence joins TRBV27 and TRBJ2-7; TRBD1 aligns across 8 bases. Trimming removed 5 bases from V and 1 base from J; junction bases left unmatched: 4. The CDR3 consists of 14 residues. CDR1 MNHEY and CDR2 SMNVEV come from the germline V gene (reference sequence). The CDR3 bases are TGTGCCAGCAGTCTTACAGGGGGGTCCTACGAGCAGTACTTC. Translated, it gives CASSLTGGSYEQYF.

This chain uses TRBV28 with TRBJ2-1, with 7 nucleotides matching TRBD1. The ends lost 6 bases at V and 1 base at J; junction bases unmatched: 9. The CDR3 spans 16 residues. The germline gives CDR1 MDHEN, CDR2 SYDVKM. The CDR3 is CASSIQRTGSYNEQFF. CDR3 nucleotides: TGTGCCAGCAGCATTCAAAGGACAGGATCCTACAATGAGCAGTTCTTC.

The CDR3, as DNA: TGTGCCAGCAGAGGAGACAGGGCCGAGCAGTACTTC. Amino acids: CASRGDRAEQYF. This chain joins TRBV6-6 and TRBJ2-7; the match to TRBD1 covers 7 bases. This CDR3 contains 12 residues. J gave up 6 bases and V 6 bases, and 5 bases lay outside the gene matches. Germline-derived CDR1 and CDR2 are MNHNY and SVGAGI (reference sequence).

The chain couples TRBV11-2 to TRBJ1-2, with TRBD1 identical over 9 bases. The V gene end was trimmed by 6 bases and the J gene end by 4 bases; junction bases not matched to a gene: 6. This CDR3 has 14 residues. Germline loops: CDR1 SGHAT, CDR2 FQNNGV. The DNA of the CDR3 is TGTGCCAGCAGGTTTACAGGGGGCAGCTATGGCTACACCTTC. This encodes CASRFTGGSYGYTF. The full variable domain, completed using reference TRBV11-2 and TRBJ1-2, is EAGVAQSPRYKIIEKRQSVAFWCNPISGHATLYWYQQILGQGPKLLIQFQNNGVVDDSQLPKDRFSAERLKGVDSTLKIQPAKLEDSAVYLCASRFTGGSYGYTFGSGTRLTVV.

The V gene is TRBV7-2, the J gene TRBJ2-7, with D tentatively TRBD2 (5 bases). Germline V lookup: CDR1 SGHTA, CDR2 FQGNSA. The germline V and J ends were trimmed by 1 base and 5 bases, with 6 bases remaining between them. The CDR3 covers 12 residues. CDR3 nucleotide sequence: TGTGCCAGCAGCTTAGTGAGGGACGAGCAGTACTTC. Translated: CASSLVRDEQYF. The complete variable domain, with remaining parts taken from reference TRBV7-2 and TRBJ2-7, reads GAGVSQSPSNKVTEKGKDVELRCDPISGHTALYWYRQSLGQGLEFLIYFQGNSAPDKSGLPSDRFSAERTGGSVSTLTIQRTQQEDSAVYLCASSLVRDEQYFGPGTRLTVT.

The CDR3 sequence is CASSAARQGGSNQPQHF. In nucleotides, the CDR3 is TGTGCCAGCAGTGCAGCCCGACAGGGAGGTAGCAATCAGCCCCAGCATTTT. The chain employs TRBV6-1 and TRBJ1-5, with 7 bases matching TRBD1. After removal of 4 bases from V and 0 bases from J, the junction contained 9 bases not matched to a gene. CDR3 size: 17 residues. In germline, CDR1 is MNHNS, CDR2 SASEGT.